A single sample gave rise to the 28 T cell receptor beta chains below, sequenced in a study of tumor and adjacent non-tumor tissue in lung cancer. RNA was extracted from bulk tissue without any cell sorting. The normal lung tissue was taken more than 3 cm from the tumor edge. The library came from three nested PCR rounds adapted from ARM-PCR protocols. Using its own MiXCR run on the multiplex PCR reads, TCRdb lists one record per CDR3 protein. The data show 40,000 to 45,000 distinct CDR3 sequences, with less than 65% seen just once and under 50% held by the top ten. The sequenced sample consisted of distant non-tumor lung tissue. These receptors were obtained from a man aged 50 to 59 with non-small cell lung cancer.

This chain links TRBV15 with TRBJ2-5; D is uncertain. Germline CDR1 LNHNV, CDR2 YYDKDF (reference sequence). The CDR3 is made up of 15 amino acids. V gave up 0 bases and J gave up 2 bases, with 10 bases separating them. This CDR3 is CATSRDQQAQETQYF. In nucleotides, the CDR3 is TGTGCCACCAGCAGAGATCAGCAGGCACAAGAGACCCAGTACTTC.

V gene TRBV7-8 combines with J gene TRBJ2-1; 8 positions match TRBD2. Trimming took 5 bases from V and 2 from J; bases not matched to a gene: 8. Per the germline V gene, CDR1 is SGHVS and CDR2 is FQNEAQ. CDR3 length equals 16 residues. The DNA of the CDR3 is TGTGCCAGCAGCCCTTCGGGGGGGGACACCTACAATGAGCAGTTCTTC. Amino acid sequence: CASSPSGGDTYNEQFF. Together with reference TRBV7-8 and TRBJ2-1, the CDR3 gives the full variable domain: GAGVSQSPRYKVAKRGQDVALRCDPISGHVSLFWYQQALGQGPEFLTYFQNEAQLDKSGLPSDRFFAERPEGSVSTLKIQRTQQEDSAVYLCASSPSGGDTYNEQFFGPGTRLTVL.

A note on this clonotype: A junction boundary mismatches the germline segment, possibly from a read error. The genes are TRBV5-1 and TRBJ2-7; unclear D gene. The CDR3 totals 14 residues. Germline loops: CDR1 SGHRS, CDR2 YFSETQ. The CDR3 here is CATSLIVSHYEQYF. The DNA of the CDR3 is TGCGCCACCAGCTTGATAGTATCTCACTACGAGCAGTACTTC.

The table lists this clonotype with many counts. This chain links TRBV28 with TRBJ1-3, with D hard to call. This CDR3 has 16 residues. With 4 bases removed from V and 1 base from J, the gap between germline ends came to 14 bases. Per germline, CDR1 MDHEN and CDR2 SYDVKM. Here the CDR3 reads CASSSFGWSSGNTIYF. Written as DNA, the CDR3 is TGTGCCAGCAGTTCGTTCGGGTGGTCGTCTGGAAACACCATATATTTT.

This clonotype showed up just once. The chain employs TRBV6-1 and TRBJ2-1; 8 bases fit TRBD2. Germline CDR1 MNHNS, CDR2 SASEGT. V lost 9 bases and J lost 4; bases outside the gene matches: 11. CDR3 length equals 15 residues. CDR3 bases: TGTGCCAGGGGACTAGTGGTCCCCTCTTACAATGAGCAGTTCTTC. Amino acid sequence: CARGLVVPSYNEQFF.

A remark on this clonotype: As the CDR3 is not closed by the conserved phenylalanine or tryptophan, this likely results from a read error. The genes are TRBV29-1 and TRBJ1-6; weak D call: TRBD1 (6 bases). CDR3 size: 14 residues. Trimming took off 8 bases at V and 6 bases at J, with 17 bases between the two ends. Per germline, CDR1 SQVTM and CDR2 ANQGSEA. CDR3 loop: CSIALQGRNSPLHL. The CDR3 DNA follows: TGCAGCATCGCCTTACAGGGTCGTAATTCACCCCTCCACTTA.

This clonotype was seen a few times. It may be a read error: a sequence one base away is much more abundant. The rearrangement joins TRBV28 to TRBJ2-7; TRBD1 matches 7 bases. Germline V gene lookup returns CDR1 MDHEN and CDR2 SYDVKM. Trimming took 5 bases from V and 6 from J; bases not matched to a gene: 4. The CDR3 sequence is 12 residues long. CDR3 loop: CASSTGVAEQYF. DNA for the CDR3: TGTGCCAGCAGTACAGGGGTGGCCGAGCAGTACTTC.

Many counts were recorded for this clonotype. The rearrangement uses TRBV11-2 and TRBJ2-7, with a possible D match to TRBD1 (5 bases). This CDR3 spans 14 amino acids. Germline CDR1 and CDR2: SGHAT and FQNNGV. Trimming removed 1 base from V and 3 bases from J, with 10 bases in between. Written as DNA, the CDR3 is TGTGCCAGCAGCTTAGGGGCCAGGGTCTACGAGCAGTACTTC. Amino acid sequence: CASSLGARVYEQYF.

In the case of this clonotype: This may be a read error: a much more frequent sequence differs by one nucleotide. The V and J genes are TRBV6-1 and TRBJ2-7; D might be TRBD2 (6 bases). CDR3 length: 14 residues. Germline lookup yields CDR1 MNHNS and CDR2 SASEGT. The CDR3 sequence: CASTAGPGSCEQYF. CDR3 bases: TGTGCCAGCACCGCGGGGCCCGGATCCTGCGAGCAGTACTTC.

In the case of this clonotype: A much larger clone is a single base away; this may be a read error. Here the CDR3 omits its conserved ending phenylalanine or tryptophan, so a read error is the likely source. This sequence joins TRBV29-1 and TRBJ2-7, with a possible D match to TRBD2 (7 bases). V lost 1 base and J lost 2, with 18 bases in between. Germline values: CDR1 SQVTM, CDR2 ANQGSEA. The CDR3 is 16 amino acids. As DNA, the CDR3 is TGCAGCGTTGAAGTGGGGGGGACAACGGACACCTACGAGCAGTACTTG. Amino acid sequence: CSVEVGGTTDTYEQYL.

In its sample, this clonotype is medium-sized. The chain links TRBV5-4 to TRBJ2-6; the D is unclear. With 0 bases removed from V and 0 bases from J, the gap between germline ends came to 4 bases. The CDR3 is 15 amino acids. The germline CDR1 and CDR2 sequences are SGHNT and YYREEE (reference sequence). The DNA of the CDR3 is TGTGCCAGCAGCTTGGATTTCTCTGGGGCCAACGTCCTGACTTTC. As protein: CASSLDFSGANVLTF.

Only one count was recorded for this clonotype. The rearrangement links TRBV6-2 or TRBV6-3 to TRBJ1-5; D is uncertain. Germline V gives CDR1 MNHEY, CDR2 SVGEGT. CDR3 length: 13 amino acids. The CDR3 spells CGDSDGRDQPQHF. The DNA for the CDR3 is TGTGGCGACTCAGATGGTCGAGATCAGCCCCAGCATTTT.

As to this clonotype: The junction departs from the called germline gene at one end, perhaps through a read error. The chain recombines TRBV11-3 with TRBJ2-2; D not certain. The CDR3 length is 15 residues. Germline assignment: CDR1 SGHNT and CDR2 YENEEA. The CDR3 sequence: CANSPTRVDTGELFF. For the CDR3, the DNA is TGTGCCAACAGCCCTACAAGGGTGGACACCGGGGAGCTGTTTTTT.

To note about this clonotype: An end of the junction differs from the germline gene, which may be a read error. J is TRBJ2-5 and V is TRBV6-1; 7 bases align to TRBD2. The CDR3 is 13 amino acids. Per the germline V gene, CDR1 is MNHNS and CDR2 is SASEGT. For the CDR3, the DNA is TGTGCTAGCAGTGGGCGGGAGTGGGGGACCCAGTACTTC. Translation gives CASSGREWGTQYF.

On this clonotype: A much larger clone differs from this one at a single base, so this may be a read error. This sequence joins TRBV10-3 and TRBJ1-2; possible D gene TRBD1, 6 bases. CDR3 length equals 13 residues. Trimming removed 0 bases at V and 10 bases at J, with 12 bases between. Germline V CDR1 and CDR2: ENHRY, SYGVKD. This CDR3 reads CAISESVKGDYTF. CDR3 DNA: TGTGCCATCAGTGAGTCTGTGAAGGGGGACTACACCTTC.

The chain recombines TRBV20-1 with TRBJ1-5; no definite D call. Germline CDR1 and CDR2: DFQATT and SNEGSKA (reference sequence). This CDR3 comprises 15 residues. The V end was cut by 2 bases, the J end by 9 bases, with 20 bases between. Here the CDR3 DNA reads TGCAGTGCTAGACCTTCTGCGACCGCGCAAATGCCCCAGCATTTT. Protein: CSARPSATAQMPQHF.

This chain links TRBV6-5 with TRBJ1-1; possibly TRBD1 for D (5 bases). The germline V and J ends were trimmed by 9 bases and 1 base, with 15 bases remaining between them. The CDR3 runs 14 residues. Germline V gene sequence: CDR1 MNHEY, CDR2 SVGAGI. The CDR3 DNA reads TGTGCCAGAAGTCTCGGTGGGACGAACACTGAAGCTTTCTTT. It encodes CARSLGGTNTEAFF.

In regard to this clonotype: A junction boundary mismatches the germline segment, possibly from a read error. The J gene is TRBJ1-2, the V gene TRBV6-6; 8 nucleotides line up with TRBD1. The germline V gene encodes CDR1 MNHNY and CDR2 SVGAGI (reference sequence). The CDR3 totals 18 residues. This chain's CDR3 is CVSSYGIPGQVTNYGYTF. CDR3 bases: TGTGTCAGCAGTTATGGAATCCCGGGACAGGTTACTAACTATGGCTACACCTTC.

This clonotype was seen many times. This chain joins TRBV29-1 and TRBJ2-5, with unresolved D. V was trimmed by 6 bases and J by 5 bases, leaving 7 bases between them. In germline, CDR1 is SQVTM, CDR2 ANQGSEA. The CDR3 spans 10 residues. This CDR3 reads CSVRVETQYF. CDR3 DNA: TGCAGCGTAAGGGTGGAGACCCAGTACTTC.

In regard to this clonotype: A single base separates this from a much larger clone, so it may be a read error. CDR3 residues: CVSSLRGSYEQYF. In DNA, the CDR3 is TGTGTCAGCAGCTTGCGTGGGTCCTACGAGCAGTACTTC. This sequence joins TRBV5-4 and TRBJ2-7; no clear D gene. The CDR3 is 13 amino acids. CDR1 and CDR2 from the germline V gene are SGHNT and YYREEE (reference sequence).

In regard to this clonotype: The germline gene is not matched at one end of the junction; a read error may be the cause. The chain couples TRBV4-1 to TRBJ2-3; maybe TRBD1 (5 bases). Germline V gives CDR1 MGHRA, CDR2 YSYEKL. The CDR3 is made up of 14 amino acids. CDR3 nucleotide sequence: TGTGCCAGCTGCTCCCAGGGCTATACAGATACGCAGTATTTT. Residues: CASCSQGYTDTQYF.

The V gene is TRBV5-4, the J gene TRBJ2-1; 7 bases map to TRBD2. The germline V gene has CDR1 SGHNT and CDR2 YYREEE (reference sequence). The CDR3 sequence is 15 residues long. The ends lost 0 bases at V and 7 bases at J; junction bases unmatched: 7. The CDR3 is CASSLGGGRGNEQFF. The CDR3 DNA follows: TGTGCCAGCAGCTTGGGCGGGGGAAGAGGGAATGAGCAGTTCTTC.

This clonotype was seen a handful of times. The chain is built from TRBV4-2 and TRBJ2-5; 7 bases map to TRBD2. V trimming: 3 bases; J trimming: 7 bases; junction bases outside the gene matches: 8. The CDR3 covers 14 residues. CDR1 and CDR2 (germline): LGHNA, YNFKEQ. For the CDR3, the DNA is TGTGCCAGCAGCCATGGGGAGGGAGCAGTGACCCAGTACTTC. It specifies CASSHGEGAVTQYF.

This clonotype was counted a single time. An end of the junction does not agree with germline; a read error may underlie this. The chain has TRBV12-3 or TRBV12-4 and TRBJ2-7; D is unresolved. This CDR3 has 13 amino acids. CDR3 nucleotide sequence: TGTGCCAGCAGCAAGGGCCTCAACTACGGGCAGTACTTC. Translation: CASSKGLNYGQYF.

V and J are TRBV29-1 and TRBJ1-2; D remains ambiguous. The CDR3 has 13 residues. The germline gives CDR1 SQVTM, CDR2 ANQGSEA. V lost 4 bases and J lost 9, with 18 bases in between. The chain's CDR3 is CSVGQPGDYRYTF. The CDR3, as DNA: TGCAGCGTTGGCCAACCCGGGGATTATCGCTACACCTTC.

The V gene is TRBV2, the J gene TRBJ2-5; 9 nucleotides line up with TRBD1. CDR1 and CDR2 from the germline V gene are SNHLY and FYNNEI. With 5 bases clipped from V and 6 bases from J, the junction kept 7 bases outside the gene matches. The CDR3 runs to 14 residues. The CDR3 coding sequence is TGTGCCAGCAGTCCGGGACAGGGCGGGCAGACCCAGTACTTC. Its protein product is CASSPGQGGQTQYF.

In its sample, this clonotype was seen many times. The gene calls are TRBV11-2 and TRBJ2-1, with 10 bases that match TRBD1. With 5 bases clipped from V and 6 bases from J, the junction kept 4 bases outside the gene matches. Germline CDR1 SGHAT, CDR2 FQNNGV. The CDR3 is 14 amino acids. As DNA, the CDR3 is TGTGCCAGCAGCCAGGACAGGGGGTTCAATGAGCAGTTCTTC. Its protein product is CASSQDRGFNEQFF.

This clonotype was picked up many times. The chain employs TRBV10-3 and TRBJ2-5; TRBD1 aligns across 10 bases. Germline V gene sequence: CDR1 ENHRY, CDR2 SYGVKD. V lost 10 bases to trimming and J lost 0 bases; unmatched junction nucleotides: 11. CDR3 size: 16 residues. The CDR3 DNA is TGTGCCACCAAGGACCGGGACAGGGGAAACCAAGAGACCCAGTACTTC. Translating gives CATKDRDRGNQETQYF.